This T cell receptor (beta chain) comes out of a study of blood T cell repertoires in COVID-19. Study as a whole: PBMCs, B-cell-depleted T cells, or T cells were the source of the cDNA or gDNA that made up the material.

Recruits, aged about 18 to 95 years, lived in some 25 US areas. Donors of Cohort 3 who recovered were those that had two negative PCRs, clearance, or symptom resolution. Profiled with immunoSEQ multiplex PCR; TCRdb holds only in-frame clones, not every one. The sample includes roughly 380,000 clones, more than 70% of them seen just once. The CDR3 totals 18 residues. The TCR sequence derives from a man aged 25-40 years who had recovered from COVID-19. The V call is TRBV21-1, the J call TRBJ1-2; no check of the table's D call, TRBD1, against the DNA was made. TRBV21-1 is given as a pseudogene. Sequencing was performed on PBMCs or T cells enriched from blood (not recorded which). CDR3 sequence (DNA): TGTGCCAGCACCCTCGGGGATCGCGACAGGCCCGCGCAGGGTGGCTACACCTTC. Translation: CASTLGDRDRPAQGGYTF.